Listed below are T cell receptor beta chains from one sample, sequenced in a study of blood T cell repertoires in COVID-19. This table comes from immunoSEQ multiplex PCR, and its TCRdb copy is limited to in-frame clones, with some not included. The table shows more than 250,000 clones, with 88% occurring only once. Sequenced material: peripheral blood. Receptor source: a human donor in a cohort sampled during active COVID-19. Each CDR3 is given with its conserved first and last residue. D genes are given only for firm matches. Only part of the rows carry a size: once, few, many, or a class if the clone is expanded.

size,D,J,length,V,CDR3,DNA
NA,NA,TRBJ2-3,15,TRBV7-2,CASSLAPWGPDTQYF,TGTGCCAGCAGCTTAGCGCCTTGGGGCCCAGATACGCAGTATTTT
NA,TRBD1,TRBJ2-1,15,TRBV6-2/TRBV6-3,CASSLRQGARNEQFF,TGTGCCAGCAGTCTTAGACAGGGGGCCCGAAATGAGCAGTTCTTC
NA,NA,TRBJ2-7,16,TRBV6-5,CASSYALGAGTYEQYF,TGTGCCAGCAGTTACGCCCTGGGGGCAGGTACCTACGAGCAGTACTTC
NA,TRBD2,TRBJ2-5,15,TRBV6-5,CASSPRTSVGETQYF,TGTGCCAGCAGTCCACGGACTAGCGTGGGGGAGACCCAGTACTTC
NA,TRBD2,TRBJ2-1,15,TRBV18,CASSLAGGGYNEQFF,TGTGCCAGCTCATTAGCGGGAGGGGGCTACAATGAGCAGTTCTTC
NA,TRBD1,TRBJ2-2,12,TRBV12-3/TRBV12-4,CAATRGPGELFF,TGTGCCGCGACCAGGGGGCCCGGGGAGCTGTTTTTT
NA,NA,TRBJ1-2,13,TRBV30,CAWKNRYLGGYTF,TGTGCCTGGAAGAACAGGTACTTGGGTGGCTACACCTTC
NA,NA,TRBJ1-1,14,TRBV7-9,CASSLGQGNTEAFF,TGTGCCAGCAGCTTAGGTCAGGGGAACACTGAAGCTTTCTTT
NA,NA,TRBJ2-2,17,TRBV7-7,CASSHIGAGPDTGELFF,TGTGCCAGCAGTCATATCGGTGCGGGGCCGGACACCGGGGAGCTGTTTTTT
NA,TRBD2,TRBJ2-1,15,TRBV15,CATLPREALRNEQFF,TGTGCCACCTTACCTCGGGAGGCACTTAGGAATGAGCAGTTCTTC
once,NA,TRBJ2-3,16,TRBV7-9,CASSLARTTGEYTQYF,TGTGCCAGCAGCTTAGCCCGGACCACAGGAGAATATACGCAGTATTTT
once,NA,TRBJ1-5,15,TRBV4-3,CASSQDWRGNQPQHF,TGCGCCAGCAGCCAAGATTGGAGGGGCAATCAGCCCCAGCATTTT
NA,TRBD2,TRBJ2-1,14,TRBV9,CASSVRGGRNEQFF,TGTGCCAGCAGCGTTCGGGGGGGCAGGAATGAGCAGTTCTTC
NA,NA,TRBJ2-7,14,TRBV6-5,CASSPQKYGYEQYF,TGTGCCAGCAGTCCACAGAAATACGGTTACGAGCAGTACTTC
NA,NA,TRBJ1-5,13,TRBV15,CATSGGGLQPQHF,TGTGCCACCAGCGGGGGGGGATTGCAGCCCCAGCATTTT
NA,TRBD2,TRBJ2-7,16,TRBV6-2/TRBV6-3,CASSYFPTSATYEQYF,TGTGCCAGCAGTTACTTTCCGACTAGCGCGACCTACGAGCAGTACTTC
NA,NA,TRBJ2-4,15,TRBV18,CASSPPGDRGNIQYF,TGTGCCAGCTCCCCTCCGGGGGACCGAGGTAACATTCAGTACTTC
NA,TRBD1,TRBJ1-2,13,TRBV27,CASSSGQGGGYTF,TGTGCCAGCAGTTCGGGACAGGGGGGAGGCTACACCTTC
NA,TRBD2,TRBJ2-5,14,TRBV7-9,CASSFALAGQTQYF,TGTGCCAGCAGCTTCGCTCTAGCGGGACAGACCCAGTACTTC
NA,TRBD1,TRBJ2-6,15,TRBV28,CASSQGVSGANVLTF,TGTGCCAGCAGTCAGGGGGTTTCCGGGGCCAACGTCCTGACTTTC
NA,NA,TRBJ2-5,14,TRBV7-8,CASSLAERSETQYF,TGTGCCAGCAGCTTAGCGGAGCGTTCAGAGACCCAGTACTTC
NA,TRBD2,TRBJ2-7,16,TRBV11-2,CASSSRLAGGKYEQYF,TGTGCCAGCAGCTCTAGACTAGCGGGAGGGAAGTACGAGCAGTACTTC
NA,NA,TRBJ1-5,16,TRBV19,CASSIREGYSNQPQHF,TGTGCCAGTAGTATTCGGGAGGGGTACAGCAATCAGCCCCAGCATTTT
NA,TRBD2,TRBJ2-1,17,TRBV4-1,CASSLPGLAEPYNEQFF,TGCGCCAGCAGCCTGCCGGGACTAGCGGAACCTTACAATGAGCAGTTCTTC
once,NA,TRBJ1-2,15,TRBV3-1/TRBV3-2,CASTTPRRAAHGYTF,TGTGCCAGCACTACCCCGCGGAGGGCAGCACATGGCTACACCTTC
NA,NA,TRBJ1-3,14,TRBV2,CASTAESSGNTIYF,TGTGCCAGCACCGCGGAGAGCTCTGGAAACACCATATATTTT
NA,NA,TRBJ2-7,14,TRBV28,CASSSPTIPYEQYF,TGTGCCAGCAGTTCGCCCACTATACCCTACGAGCAGTACTTC
few,NA,TRBJ1-2,13,TRBV29-1,CSGLDRSNYGYTF,TGCAGCGGTCTCGACAGGTCCAACTATGGCTACACCTTC
once,NA,TRBJ2-6,16,TRBV30,CAWSVEGSPGANVLTF,TGTGCCTGGAGTGTTGAGGGTTCCCCTGGGGCCAACGTCCTGACTTTC
few,TRBD1,TRBJ1-1,16,TRBV5-8,CASSLGDSFLNTEAFF,TGTGCCAGCAGCTTAGGGGACAGCTTCTTGAACACTGAAGCTTTCTTT
NA,NA,TRBJ2-7,13,TRBV21-1,CASHPRGPYEQYF,TGTGCCAGCCACCCCAGGGGACCCTACGAGCAGTACTTC
NA,TRBD2,TRBJ2-3,13,TRBV5-4,CASSPGGTDTQYF,TGTGCCAGCAGCCCGGGGGGGACAGATACGCAGTATTTT
NA,TRBD1,TRBJ1-2,14,TRBV2,CASNRGVTSYGYTF,TGTGCCAGCAACAGGGGGGTAACTAGTTATGGCTACACCTTC
NA,NA,TRBJ2-5,11,TRBV10-3,CAISGGETQYF,TGTGCCATCAGTGGCGGAGAGACCCAGTACTTC
NA,NA,TRBJ1-4,12,TRBV12-3/TRBV12-4,CASRDSLEKLFF,TGTGCCAGCAGGGACAGTTTGGAAAAACTGTTTTTT
NA,NA,TRBJ2-7,15,TRBV7-8,CASSWSSRVGYEQYF,TGTGCCAGCAGCTGGTCCTCACGAGTTGGCTACGAGCAGTACTTC
NA,TRBD1,TRBJ1-2,16,TRBV6-2/TRBV6-3,CASSADRGLLDYGYTF,TGTGCCAGCAGCGCGGACAGGGGGCTTCTGGACTATGGCTACACCTTC
NA,TRBD1,TRBJ2-7,13,TRBV28,CASWRQGWGEQYF,TGTGCCAGCTGGAGACAGGGATGGGGCGAGCAGTACTTC
once,NA,TRBJ2-7,14,TRBV6-5,CASSYDYRSGEQYF,TGTGCCAGCAGTTACGACTACCGCAGCGGGGAGCAGTACTTC
once,NA,TRBJ1-6,15,TRBV7-9,CASSSASSYNSPLHF,TGTGCCAGCAGCTCCGCGAGCTCCTATAATTCACCCCTCCACTTT
NA,NA,TRBJ1-4,15,TRBV2,CASRPTGVTNEKLFF,TGTGCCAGCAGACCCACCGGGGTGACTAATGAAAAACTGTTTTTT
once,NA,TRBJ2-1,15,TRBV6-5,CASARGGGLGNEQFF,TGTGCCAGCGCGCGAGGGGGGGGGCTTGGGAATGAGCAGTTCTTC
once,NA,TRBJ2-6,18,TRBV7-3,CASSLVGRPISGANVLTF,TGTGCCAGCAGTCTAGTAGGGAGGCCTATCTCTGGGGCCAACGTCCTGACTTTC
NA,TRBD2,TRBJ2-1,17,TRBV4-3,CASSQPLTSGRLDEQFF,TGCGCCAGCAGCCAGCCCCTTACTAGCGGGAGGCTCGATGAGCAGTTCTTC
NA,TRBD1,TRBJ2-7,14,TRBV2,CASSGRDRGYEQYF,TGTGCCAGCAGTGGAAGGGACAGGGGCTACGAGCAGTACTTC
NA,TRBD1,TRBJ1-5,16,TRBV18,CASSPNQGAGNQPQHF,TGTGCCAGCTCGCCCAATCAGGGGGCGGGCAATCAGCCCCAGCATTTT
few,NA,TRBJ1-6,17,TRBV4-1,CASSQEGQGRLGSPLHF,TGCGCCAGCAGCCAAGAAGGTCAGGGCCGGTTAGGTTCACCCCTCCACTTT
NA,TRBD2,TRBJ2-1,15,TRBV10-3,CAISEGLAEPNEQFF,TGTGCCATCAGTGAGGGACTAGCGGAACCCAATGAGCAGTTCTTC
once,NA,TRBJ2-7,15,TRBV15,CATSRDGGHSYEQYF,TGTGCCACCAGCAGAGATGGTGGACATTCCTACGAGCAGTACTTC
NA,TRBD2,TRBJ2-5,12,TRBV28,CASNGGEETQYF,TGTGCCAGCAATGGGGGGGAGGAGACCCAGTACTTC
once,NA,TRBJ1-4,14,TRBV30,CAWSVSGYNEKLFF,TGTGCCTGGAGTGTATCAGGGTATAATGAAAAACTGTTTTTT